The sequence of this TCR beta chain was determined in a study of blood T cell repertoires in COVID-19. In the original workflow: By means of reference gene primer amplification, nucleated cell counts were estimated. Assay: immunoSEQ multiplex PCR; the TCRdb copy retains only in-frame clones and omits some. That table furnishes V, J and clone size, whereas the DNA furnished D and trimming. Of tens of thousands of clones in the sample, under 90% were seen once. Germline V gene data show CDR1 as MDHEN and CDR2 as SYDVKM. The CDR3 sequence is 14 residues long. V gave up 4 bases and J gave up 4 bases; unmatched junction bases: 2.

The material sequenced was peripheral blood. This clonotype originated in a human donor in a cohort sampled during active COVID-19. The chain joins TRBV28 to TRBJ2-7, with 12 bases lining up with TRBD2. The CDR3: CASSYGTSGYEQYF. CDR3 bases: TGTGCCAGCAGTTACGGGACTAGCGGGTACGAGCAGTACTTC.